Listed below are T cell receptor beta chains from one sample, sequenced in a study of blood T cell repertoires in COVID-19. The method was immunoSEQ multiplex PCR; TCRdb's version includes in-frame clones alone and lacks a portion of them. Of some 300,000 clones listed, about nine tenths were seen once; the top ten hold approximately 2.2%. The sequenced sample was peripheral blood. The receptors were gathered from a man aged 18 to 30 with active or convalescent COVID-19. Each CDR3 is given with its conserved first and last residue. D genes are given only for firm matches. Some rows mark clone size as missing; the rest say once, few, many or name a class of expanded clone.

>.|TRBV29-1|TRBD1|TRBJ1-2
TGCAGCGTTGATTTAGGGGGCGGTGGCTACACCTTC
CSVDLGGGGYTF
>.|TRBV6-5|TRBD1|TRBJ1-1
TGTGCCAGCAATAAGGACAGGGCGGACACTGAAGCTTTCTTT
CASNKDRADTEAFF
>.|TRBV7-9|.|TRBJ2-5
TGTGCCAGCAGCTCGCGTCTAGGGAGGAGGGAGACCCAGTACTTC
CASSSRLGRRETQYF
>few|TRBV4-1|TRBD1|TRBJ2-7
TGCGCCAGCAGCCCCGGGACAGGGGCAGGGGAGCAGTACTTC
CASSPGTGAGEQYF
>.|TRBV25-1|.|TRBJ2-3
TGTGCCAGCAGTGAATTAGGTAGCATGACGCAGTATTTT
CASSELGSMTQYF
>.|TRBV27|TRBD2|TRBJ2-3
TGTGCCAGCAGTTCCCGGTTAGCGGGAGTCCCAGATACGCAGTATTTT
CASSSRLAGVPDTQYF
>.|TRBV4-3|TRBD1|TRBJ2-3
TGCGCCAGCAGCCAAGGACAGGGGGCGGCAGATACGCAGTATTTT
CASSQGQGAADTQYF
>.|TRBV29-1|TRBD1|TRBJ2-3
TGCAGCGTGTTTCCGGGACAGGGCTATCTTGATACGCAGTATTTT
CSVFPGQGYLDTQYF
>.|TRBV23-1|TRBD1|TRBJ2-7
TGCGCCAGCAGTCTCCGGGACAGGGTGTTCGAGCAGTACTTC
CASSLRDRVFEQYF
>once|TRBV16|TRBD1|TRBJ1-5
TGTGCCAGCAGCCGGCACGACAGGGGGGATCAGCCCCAGCATTTT
CASSRHDRGDQPQHF
>.|TRBV14|TRBD1|TRBJ2-2
TGTGCCAGCAGCCAAGATCACGACAGGGGAACCGGGGAGCTGTTTTTT
CASSQDHDRGTGELFF
>.|TRBV6-4|TRBD2|TRBJ2-7
TGTGCCAGCAGTCGAGGAAGCGGGGACGCCTACGAGCAGTACTTC
CASSRGSGDAYEQYF
>.|TRBV27|.|TRBJ2-1
TGTGCCAGCGAGGGGGGGTATGAGCAGTTCTTC
CASEGGYEQFF
>.|TRBV27|TRBD1|TRBJ2-3
TGTGCCAGCAGTTTACTTTGGGACAGGGGGGGGGATACGCAGTATTTT
CASSLLWDRGGDTQYF
>.|TRBV7-9|.|TRBJ1-2
TGTGCCAGCAGTCGGACTGCCAACTATGGCTACACCTTC
CASSRTANYGYTF
>.|TRBV7-2|TRBD2|TRBJ2-7
TGTGCCAGCAGCTTAGGATGGCGGGGGGCCTCCTACGAGCAGTACTTC
CASSLGWRGASYEQYF
>.|TRBV4-2|.|TRBJ2-7
TGTGCCAGCAGCCAAGTTGAGGGGGGAGGGTCCTACGAGCAGTACTTC
CASSQVEGGGSYEQYF
>.|TRBV4-1|TRBD2|TRBJ2-7
TGCGCCAGCAGCCACACGGGAACTAGCGGCTCCTACGAGCAGTACTTC
CASSHTGTSGSYEQYF
>.|TRBV5-8|.|TRBJ1-1
TGTGCCAGCAGCGTCCCAAGGGAGACTGAAGCTTTCTTT
CASSVPRETEAFF
>once|TRBV7-8|TRBD2|TRBJ2-2
TGTGCCAGCAGCCCCGGGACTAGCGGGCTCGGGGAGCTGTTTTTT
CASSPGTSGLGELFF
>few|TRBV7-9|TRBD1|TRBJ1-2
TGTGCCAGCAGCTACGACAGGGACTATGGCTACACCTTC
CASSYDRDYGYTF
>.|TRBV4-1|TRBD2|TRBJ2-1
TGCGCCAGCAGCCAGCCGACTAGCGGGGACTACAATGAGCAGTTCTTC
CASSQPTSGDYNEQFF
>.|TRBV11-2|.|TRBJ2-1
TGTGCCAGCAGCTCCCAAACGGGGGTTCTGAATGAGCAGTTCTTC
CASSSQTGVLNEQFF
>.|TRBV15|.|TRBJ1-4
TGTGCCACCAGCAGAGCCCCAGCAGGAACTAATGAAAAACTGTTTTTT
CATSRAPAGTNEKLFF
>.|TRBV7-2|TRBD2|TRBJ2-7
TGTGCCAGCAGCTTAAATCCTAGCGGGGGGACCTACGAGCAGTACTTC
CASSLNPSGGTYEQYF
>.|TRBV28|TRBD1|TRBJ2-1
TGTGCCACCCGGTTGTGGTCCGGACAGGGATACAATGAGCAGTTCTTC
CATRLWSGQGYNEQFF
>.|TRBV9|TRBD1|TRBJ2-5
TGTGCCAGCAGCGCGTCCGGGACAGCTAAGGAGACCCAGTACTTC
CASSASGTAKETQYF
>few|TRBV28|.|TRBJ1-2
TGTGCCAGCAGTGCACCGGGAGCCACCATCTATGGCTACACCTTC
CASSAPGATIYGYTF
>once|TRBV18|.|TRBJ1-3
TGTGCCAGCTCAGCGGGGATGAGATGGAACACCATATATTTT
CASSAGMRWNTIYF
>.|TRBV7-3|TRBD2|TRBJ2-5
TGTGCCAGCAGCCTCGGCAGCGGGAGAAGAGAGACCCAGTACTTC
CASSLGSGRRETQYF
>once|TRBV3-1/TRBV3-2|TRBD1|TRBJ1-4
TGTGCCAGCAGCCGGGGGACAGGAAAGGTGACTAATGAAAAACTGTTTTTT
CASSRGTGKVTNEKLFF
>.|TRBV27|.|TRBJ2-1
TGTGCCAGCAGTTTATCTACGATCCCGGGAGAGCAGTTCTTC
CASSLSTIPGEQFF
>.|TRBV6-1|.|TRBJ1-6
TGTGCCAGCAGTGAGACAAACTTAAATTCACCCCTCCACTTT
CASSETNLNSPLHF
>.|TRBV27|.|TRBJ1-1
TGTGCCAGCAGTCAACAGGGATGGGGCACTGAAGCTTTCTTT
CASSQQGWGTEAFF
>.|TRBV5-5|.|TRBJ1-1
TGTGCCAGCAGCCCCAGGGGCGAGAACACTGAAGCTTTCTTT
CASSPRGENTEAFF
>.|TRBV9|TRBD2|TRBJ2-1
TGTGCCAGCAGCAGAAAGGGACTAGGGGACTACAATGAGCAGTTCTTC
CASSRKGLGDYNEQFF
>few|TRBV28|.|TRBJ1-5
TGTGCCAGCAGTACTAAACCTCAGCCCCAGCATTTT
CASSTKPQPQHF
>.|TRBV5-5|TRBD1|TRBJ2-3
TGTGCCAGCAGCTTTGGGGACAGGGCTGGGGTCACAGATACGCAGTATTTT
CASSFGDRAGVTDTQYF
>once|TRBV28|.|TRBJ2-7
TGTGCCAGCGTTGGAAGGACTCGAATCTACGAGCAGTACTTC
CASVGRTRIYEQYF
>.|TRBV11-2|TRBD2|TRBJ2-1
TGTGCCAGCAGACCAGCGGGGGTTTACAATGAGCAGTTCTTC
CASRPAGVYNEQFF
>.|TRBV9|.|TRBJ2-1
TGTGCCAGCAGCTCCAGACTGACAGAGAGGTACAATGAGCAGTTCTTC
CASSSRLTERYNEQFF
>.|TRBV10-2|.|TRBJ1-2
TGCGCCAGCAGTGCAGGATCCGGCTACACCTTC
CASSAGSGYTF
>.|TRBV27|.|TRBJ1-2
TGTGCCAGCAGTTTCATAGGACTCCGGGGCTACACCTTC
CASSFIGLRGYTF
>once|TRBV14|.|TRBJ1-6
TGTGCCAGCAGCAAAGCGGGGACATATAATTCACCCCTCCACTTT
CASSKAGTYNSPLHF
>.|TRBV6-5|TRBD1|TRBJ1-4
TGTGCCAGCAGACCGGACAGGGGGTTGCTGGAAAAACTGTTTTTT
CASRPDRGLLEKLFF
>.|TRBV27|TRBD2|TRBJ2-2
TGTGCCAGCAGTTCCGGGACTAGCGGGACCGGGGAGCTGTTTTTT
CASSSGTSGTGELFF
>.|TRBV7-8|.|TRBJ1-3
TGTGCCAGCAGCCCTCATAGGGGGGGCGATGGAAACACCATATATTTT
CASSPHRGGDGNTIYF
>.|TRBV9|.|TRBJ2-3
TGTGCCGGTCCTGTAAGGGGGGGCCGGCCCGGCACAGATACGCAGTATTTT
CAGPVRGGRPGTDTQYF
>.|TRBV11-3|.|TRBJ2-3
TGTGCCAGCAGCTTACCCGGGACAGATACGCAGTATTTT
CASSLPGTDTQYF
>.|TRBV3-1/TRBV3-2|.|TRBJ1-1
TGTGCCAGCAGCCACCGACACATAAACACTGAAGCTTTCTTT
CASSHRHINTEAFF
>many|TRBV5-4|TRBD2|TRBJ2-3
TGTGCCAGCAGCCGAGGACTAGCGGGATCCACAGATACGCAGTATTTT
CASSRGLAGSTDTQYF
>.|TRBV11-3|TRBD2|TRBJ2-5
TGTGCCAGCAGCACTGGACTAGCGGCCAACCAAGAGACCCAGTACTTC
CASSTGLAANQETQYF
>.|TRBV7-8|.|TRBJ1-1
TGTGCCAGCAGCCATCCAAACACTGAAGCTTTCTTT
CASSHPNTEAFF
>once|TRBV28|.|TRBJ1-4
TGTGCCAGCAGTCAGAGGGGACACCTGGGGGAAAAACTGTTTTTT
CASSQRGHLGEKLFF
>.|TRBV10-1|.|TRBJ1-5
TGCGCCAGCATCGTTTACGGACATAGCAATCAGCCCCAGCATTTT
CASIVYGHSNQPQHF
>.|TRBV6-2/TRBV6-3|.|TRBJ2-7
TGTGCCAGCAGTCAAGAACAGGGCTACGAGCAGTACTTC
CASSQEQGYEQYF
>.|TRBV5-1|.|TRBJ2-3
TGCGCCAGCAGCGATACCGGGACTTCCACAGATACGCAGTATTTT
CASSDTGTSTDTQYF
>.|TRBV5-1|.|TRBJ2-2
TGCGCCAGCAGCTTGGAGCCGTCGGGGCTGTTTTTT
CASSLEPSGLFF
>.|TRBV28|.|TRBJ2-3
TGTGCCAGCAGTTTTCGCCGGGGAGATACGCAGTATTTT
CASSFRRGDTQYF